A single sample gave rise to the 9 T cell receptor beta chains below, sequenced in a study of control samples from healthy donors and cancer patients (dated by TCRdb to about 2020). The library was built by means of the immunoSEQ multiplex PCR assay. This immuneACCESS table, as held by TCRdb, lists in-frame sequences with V and J called but not all clones. Of the missing ones, under half trace to an unresolved V gene in checked studies; the others have no known cause. Within this sample are approximately 120,000 clones, with around 89% of them counted one time only. The ten largest clones capture 17% of the sample. Sequenced sample: blood. These receptors all come from a woman aged 45-65 years in good health.

This chain connects TRBV7-2 to TRBJ2-2, with 10 positions matching TRBD1. Germline V gene lookup returns CDR1 SGHTA and CDR2 FQGNSA. There are 15 residues in the CDR3. Germline trimming cut 5 bases from V and 7 bases from J; bases unmatched to any gene: 7. CDR3 in amino acids: CASSTRQGAVGELFF. CDR3 sequence (DNA): TGTGCCAGCAGCACCCGACAGGGGGCGGTCGGGGAGCTGTTTTTT. The variable domain in full, completed from reference TRBV7-2 and TRBJ2-2, reads GAGVSQSPSNKVTEKGKDVELRCDPISGHTALYWYRQSLGQGLEFLIYFQGNSAPDKSGLPSDRFSAERTGGSVSTLTIQRTQQEDSAVYLCASSTRQGAVGELFFGEGSRLTVL.

J is TRBJ1-3 and V is TRBV6-5; D remains unclear. Per germline, CDR1 MNHEY and CDR2 SVGAGI. This CDR3 region has 15 residues. The V and J ends lost 0 bases and 2 bases respectively, with 8 bases between them. The DNA of the CDR3 is TGTGCCAGCAGTTACTCACAGTGGGCTGGAAACACCATATATTTT. It is translated as CASSYSQWAGNTIYF.

The rearrangement links TRBV4-1 to TRBJ1-4; TRBD1 is a possible D gene (6 bases). Germline values: CDR1 MGHRA, CDR2 YSYEKL. V was pared by 3 bases and J by 0 bases, with 17 bases between. The CDR3 is 18 residues long. The CDR3 nucleotides read TGCGCCAGCAGCCACGGGGGCTTGAGAATTGCAACTAATGAAAAACTGTTTTTT. Translating it yields CASSHGGLRIATNEKLFF.

This clone was picked up one time. This chain uses TRBV4-3 with TRBJ1-2; tentatively, D is TRBD1 (5 bases). Trimming took off 1 base at V and 4 bases at J, with 10 bases between the two ends. Germline V gene data show CDR1 as LGHNA and CDR2 as YSLEER. This CDR3 spans 14 amino acids. CDR3 nucleotide sequence: TGCGCCAGCAGCCAAGTAGGAGACAGCTATGGCTACACCTTC. The encoded protein is CASSQVGDSYGYTF.

CDR3 nucleotides: TGTGCCAGTAGTATACCAGGGAGGGTTAACTATGGCTACACCTTC. It is translated as CASSIPGRVNYGYTF. The chain uses TRBV19 and TRBJ1-2, with a weak D call TRBD1 (5 bases). With 2 bases removed from V and 1 base from J, the gap between germline ends came to 11 bases. CDR1 and CDR2 (germline): LNHDA, SQIVND (reference sequence). The CDR3 sequence is 15 residues long.

The DNA of the CDR3 is TGCGCCAGCAGCATCTCAGGGACTAATTCACCCCTCCACTTT. This translates into CASSISGTNSPLHF. The chain carries TRBV4-1 and TRBJ1-6; D might be TRBD1 (5 bases). CDR1 and CDR2 from the germline V gene are MGHRA and YSYEKL. Trimming removed 5 bases from V and 6 bases from J, with 11 bases in between. The CDR3 spans 14 residues.

This clone has only one observation. The rearrangement links TRBV9 to TRBJ2-2; D might be TRBD1 (5 bases). V lost 0 bases to trimming and J lost 6 bases, with 9 bases between them. Germline values: CDR1 SGDLS, CDR2 YYNGEE. This CDR3 is built from 14 residues. The CDR3 sequence: CASSVVPGPGELFF. The CDR3 bases are TGTGCCAGCAGCGTAGTACCAGGGCCCGGGGAGCTGTTTTTT.

The chain employs TRBV5-6 and TRBJ2-4; D not resolved. CDR1 and CDR2 from the germline V gene are SGHDT and YYEEEE. V lost 1 base to trimming and J lost 4 bases, with 6 bases between them. The CDR3 consists of 13 residues. Here the CDR3 reads CASSLLQKNIQYF. CDR3 nucleotide sequence: TGTGCCAGCAGCTTGTTACAGAAAAACATTCAGTACTTC. The entire variable domain, with the rest obtained from reference TRBV5-6 and TRBJ2-4, is as follows: DAGVTQSPTHLIKTRGQQVTLRCSPKSGHDTVSWYQQALGQGPQFIFQYYEEEERQRGNFPDRFSGHQFPNYSSELNVNALLLGDSALYLCASSLLQKNIQYFGAGTRLSVL.

The chain links TRBV4-3 to TRBJ1-2, with D uncertain. There are 15 residues in the CDR3. V lost 0 bases and J lost 8, with 16 bases in between. In germline, CDR1 is LGHNA, CDR2 YSLEER. This CDR3 reads CASSQDRGRLGGYTF. The CDR3 DNA follows: TGCGCCAGCAGCCAAGACCGAGGCCGCCTCGGGGGCTACACCTTC.